What follows are 8 T cell receptor beta chains derived from one specimen sequenced in a study of PD-1 blockade in classical Hodgkin lymphoma. Produced via immunoSEQ multiplex PCR; TCRdb's table is partial and in-frame only. Here the sample spans approximately 8,400 clones, around 80% being singletons. Regarding time point: cycle 4 day 1 (C4D1), after 5 to 7 weeks of nivolumab. All patients relapsed after autologous stem cell transplantation, and brentuximab vedotin exposure varied. Negative selection with magnets was how CD8+ T cells were isolated from the thawed PBMCs. The sample consisted of CD8+ T cells from blood, taken before the fourth cycle of nivolumab. All receptors come from a human donor with classical Hodgkin lymphoma.

The rearrangement joins TRBV19 to TRBJ2-3; TRBD2 matches 8 bases. This CDR3 has 12 residues. Germline V gene sequence: CDR1 LNHDA, CDR2 SQIVND (reference sequence). The V and J ends lost 6 bases and 4 bases, in that order; junction bases with no gene match: 0. The CDR3 DNA reads as TGTGCCAGTAGGACTAGCGCAGATACGCAGTATTTT. It is translated as CASRTSADTQYF.

The V and J genes are TRBV7-6 and TRBJ1-2; perhaps TRBD1 as D (5 bases). The CDR3 is 15 amino acids. Looked up from germline, CDR1 is SGHVS and CDR2 is FNYEAQ. V lost 4 bases and J lost 2, with 14 bases in between. Here the CDR3 reads CASSWDPGSNYGYTF. In DNA form, the CDR3 reads TGTGCCAGCAGCTGGGACCCGGGGTCCAACTATGGCTACACCTTC. The whole variable domain, remainder taken from reference TRBV7-6 and TRBJ1-2, is GAGVSQSPRYKVTKRGQDVALRCDPISGHVSLYWYRQALGQGPEFLTYFNYEAQQDKSGLPNDRFSAERPEGSISTLTIQRTEQRDSAMYRCASSWDPGSNYGYTFGSGTRLTVV.

The V gene is TRBV30, the J gene TRBJ2-3; 8 bases map to TRBD1. This CDR3 has 13 amino acids. V shed 5 bases and J 2 bases; nucleotides not matched to a gene: 3. Germline V lookup: CDR1 GTSNPN, CDR2 SVGIG (reference sequence). The CDR3 coding sequence is TGTGCCTGGGACAGGGGAAACACAGATACGCAGTATTTT. Residues: CAWDRGNTDTQYF. Full variable domain (outside the CDR3, taken from reference TRBV30 and TRBJ2-3): SQTIHQWPATLVQPVGSPLSLECTVEGTSNPNLYWYRQAAGRGLQLLFYSVGIGQISSEVPQNLSASRPQDRQFILSSKKLLLSDSGFYLCAWDRGNTDTQYFGPGTRLTVL.

This CDR3 reads CASSFLPGRGHTDTQYF. The CDR3 DNA is TGTGCCAGCAGTTTCCTGCCGGGGCGGGGGCACACAGATACGCAGTATTTT. The chain joins TRBV27 to TRBJ2-3, with D maybe TRBD2 (7 bases). Trimming pared 3 bases from V and 2 bases from J, leaving 18 bases between. The CDR3 is 17 residues long. Germline CDR1 is MNHEY and CDR2 is SMNVEV (reference sequence).

The chain couples TRBV6-6 to TRBJ2-1; D is uncertain. From germline, CDR1 is MNHNY and CDR2 SVGAGI (reference sequence). Trimming shortened V by 2 bases and J by 2 bases, and 10 bases separated the two germline ends. The CDR3 is made up of 15 amino acids. CDR3 coding DNA: TGTGCCAGCAGTTACGAACCGGCGGCCTACAATGAGCAGTTCTTC. It translates to CASSYEPAAYNEQFF.

The CDR3 DNA is TGTGCCAGCAGTTTATCCGGGAGGAACTACGAGCAGTACTTC. It yields the protein CASSLSGRNYEQYF. This rearrangement joins TRBV27 to TRBJ2-7; 7 bases fit TRBD2. CDR1 and CDR2 from the germline V gene are MNHEY and SMNVEV (reference sequence). The junction had 2 bases not matched to a gene; V was cut back by 0 bases and J by 3 bases. CDR3 length: 14 amino acids.

The chain uses TRBV28 and TRBJ1-1; 8 bases are a match to TRBD1. The junction had 20 bases not matched to a gene; V was cut back by 5 bases and J by 3 bases. Germline V gene sequence: CDR1 MDHEN, CDR2 SYDVKM. The CDR3 consists of 19 residues. CDR3: CASSRSGHRGAWTDTEAFF. CDR3 DNA: TGTGCCAGCAGTCGCTCCGGTCACAGGGGGGCCTGGACTGACACTGAAGCTTTCTTT.

This chain joins TRBV10-3 and TRBJ2-7; 7 positions match TRBD1. The CDR3 has 14 amino acids. V trimming: 0 bases; J trimming: 3 bases; junction bases outside the gene matches: 2. Germline V gene data show CDR1 as ENHRY and CDR2 as SYGVKD. CDR3 region: CAISESNRGYEQYF. CDR3 in DNA: TGTGCCATCAGTGAGTCGAACAGGGGCTACGAGCAGTACTTC.